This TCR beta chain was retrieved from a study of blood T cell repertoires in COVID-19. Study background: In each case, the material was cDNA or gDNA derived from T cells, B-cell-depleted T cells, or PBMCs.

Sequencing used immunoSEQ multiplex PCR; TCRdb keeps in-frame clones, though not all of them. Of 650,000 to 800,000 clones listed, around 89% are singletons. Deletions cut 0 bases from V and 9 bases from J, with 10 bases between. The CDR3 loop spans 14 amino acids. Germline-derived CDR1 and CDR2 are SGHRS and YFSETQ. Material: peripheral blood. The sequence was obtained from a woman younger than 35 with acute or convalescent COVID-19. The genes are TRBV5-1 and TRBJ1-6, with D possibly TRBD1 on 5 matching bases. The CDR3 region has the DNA TGCGCCAGCAGCTTGGCGGGGGAGGGTTCACCCCTCCACTTT. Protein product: CASSLAGEGSPLHF.